This T cell receptor beta chain was identified in a study of technical replicates of blood from four donors. The protocol was immunoSEQ multiplex PCR, while the TCRdb copy is restricted to in-frame clones and leaves out a portion. Of more than 90,000 clones listed, 95% are singletons. Trimming at V came to 4 bases and at J to 3 bases, leaving 6 bases not matched to a gene. This CDR3 comprises 15 residues. CDR1 is SGHRS and CDR2 is YFSETQ in the germline V gene. This TCR came from a human donor in good health. The sequenced material came from T cells isolated from PBMCs. The chain employs TRBV5-1 and TRBJ2-3; TRBD1 agrees at 9 bases. Here the CDR3 reads CASSARTGVTDTQYF. In nucleotides, the CDR3 is TGCGCCAGCAGCGCCCGGACAGGGGTGACAGATACGCAGTATTTT. The variable domain in full, completed from reference TRBV5-1 and TRBJ2-3, reads KAGVTQTPRYLIKTRGQQVTLSCSPISGHRSVSWYQQTPGQGLQFLFEYFSETQRNKGNFPGRFSGRQFSNSRSEMNVSTLELGDSALYLCASSARTGVTDTQYFGPGTRLTVL.